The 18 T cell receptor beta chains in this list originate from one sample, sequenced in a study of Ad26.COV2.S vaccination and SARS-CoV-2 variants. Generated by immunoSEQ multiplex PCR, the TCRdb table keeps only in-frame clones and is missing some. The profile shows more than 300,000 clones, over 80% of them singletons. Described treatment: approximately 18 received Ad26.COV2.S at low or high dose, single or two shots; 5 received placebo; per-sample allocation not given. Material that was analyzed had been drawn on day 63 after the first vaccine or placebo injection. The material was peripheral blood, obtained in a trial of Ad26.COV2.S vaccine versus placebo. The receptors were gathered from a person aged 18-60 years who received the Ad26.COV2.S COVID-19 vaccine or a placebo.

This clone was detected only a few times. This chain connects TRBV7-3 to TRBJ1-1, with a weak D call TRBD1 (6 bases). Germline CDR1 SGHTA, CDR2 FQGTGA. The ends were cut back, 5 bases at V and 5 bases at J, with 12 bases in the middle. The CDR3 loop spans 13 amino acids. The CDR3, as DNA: TGTGCCAGCAGCCAGGGTAGGGGGACTGAAGCTTTCTTT. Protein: CASSQGRGTEAFF.

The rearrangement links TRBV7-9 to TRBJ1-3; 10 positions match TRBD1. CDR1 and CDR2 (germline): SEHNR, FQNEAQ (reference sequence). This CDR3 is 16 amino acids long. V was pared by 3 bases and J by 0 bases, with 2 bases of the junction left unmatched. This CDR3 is CASSLTGGLSGNTIYF. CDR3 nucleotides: TGTGCCAGCAGCTTGACAGGGGGCCTCTCTGGAAACACCATATATTTT.

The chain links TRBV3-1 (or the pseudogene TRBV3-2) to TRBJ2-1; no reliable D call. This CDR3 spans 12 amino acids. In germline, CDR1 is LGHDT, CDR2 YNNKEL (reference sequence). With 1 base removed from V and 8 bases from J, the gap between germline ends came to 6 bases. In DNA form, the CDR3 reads TGTGCCAGCAGCCAAGGGGTCTATGAGCAGTTCTTC. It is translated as CASSQGVYEQFF.

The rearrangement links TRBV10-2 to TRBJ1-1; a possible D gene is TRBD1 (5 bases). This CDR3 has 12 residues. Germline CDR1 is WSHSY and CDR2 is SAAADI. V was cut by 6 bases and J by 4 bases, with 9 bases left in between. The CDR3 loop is CASSMGRTEAFF. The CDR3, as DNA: TGCGCCAGCAGCATGGGACGCACTGAAGCTTTCTTT.

This chain's CDR3 is CASRPYRESGETQYF. The DNA of the CDR3 is TGTGCCAGCAGACCATACAGGGAATCGGGAGAGACCCAGTACTTC. This chain uses TRBV28 with TRBJ2-5, with D tentatively TRBD1 (6 bases). CDR1 is MDHEN, CDR2 SYDVKM, per germline. Trimming cost V 6 bases and J 4 bases, with 18 bases left between them. The length of the CDR3 is 15 residues.

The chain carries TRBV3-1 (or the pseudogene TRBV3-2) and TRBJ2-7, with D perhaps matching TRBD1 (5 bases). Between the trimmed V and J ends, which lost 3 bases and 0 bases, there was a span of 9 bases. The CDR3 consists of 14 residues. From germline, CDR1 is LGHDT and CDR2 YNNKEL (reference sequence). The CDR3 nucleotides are TGTGCCAGCAGCCAGCAGGGTTTCTCCTACGAGCAGTACTTC. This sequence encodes CASSQQGFSYEQYF.

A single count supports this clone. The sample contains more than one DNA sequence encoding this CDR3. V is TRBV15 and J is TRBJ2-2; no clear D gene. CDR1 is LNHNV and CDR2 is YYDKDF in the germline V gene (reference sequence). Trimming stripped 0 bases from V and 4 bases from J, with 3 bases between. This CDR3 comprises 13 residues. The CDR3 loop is CATSRDSTGELFF. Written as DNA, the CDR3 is TGTGCCACCAGCAGAGATTCCACCGGGGAGCTGTTTTTT.

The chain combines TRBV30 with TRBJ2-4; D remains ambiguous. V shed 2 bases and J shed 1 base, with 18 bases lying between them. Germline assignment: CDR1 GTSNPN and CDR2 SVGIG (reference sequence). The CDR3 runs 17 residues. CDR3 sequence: CAWSPRWAEMAKNIQYF. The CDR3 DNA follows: TGTGCCTGGAGTCCCCGGTGGGCTGAGATGGCCAAAAACATTCAGTACTTC. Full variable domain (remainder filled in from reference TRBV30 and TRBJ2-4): SQTIHQWPATLVQPVGSPLSLECTVEGTSNPNLYWYRQAAGRGLQLLFYSVGIGQISSEVPQNLSASRPQDRQFILSSKKLLLSDSGFYLCAWSPRWAEMAKNIQYFGAGTRLSVL.

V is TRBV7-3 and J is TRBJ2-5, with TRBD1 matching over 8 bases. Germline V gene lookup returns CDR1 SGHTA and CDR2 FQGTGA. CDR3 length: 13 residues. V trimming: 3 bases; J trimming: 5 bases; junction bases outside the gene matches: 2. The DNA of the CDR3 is TGTGCCAGCAGCTTGGGGACAGGCGAGACCCAGTACTTC. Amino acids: CASSLGTGETQYF.

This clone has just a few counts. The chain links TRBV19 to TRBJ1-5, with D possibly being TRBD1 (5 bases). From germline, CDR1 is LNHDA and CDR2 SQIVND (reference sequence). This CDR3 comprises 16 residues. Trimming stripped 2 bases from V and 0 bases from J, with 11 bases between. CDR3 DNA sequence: TGTGCCAGTAGTATATCTTGGGGGGATAGCAATCAGCCCCAGCATTTT. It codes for CASSISWGDSNQPQHF.

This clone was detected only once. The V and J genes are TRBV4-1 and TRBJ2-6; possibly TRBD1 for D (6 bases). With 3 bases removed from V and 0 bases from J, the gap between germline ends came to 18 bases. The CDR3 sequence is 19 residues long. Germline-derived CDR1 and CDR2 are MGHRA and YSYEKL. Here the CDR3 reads CASSHQTGRSSSGANVLTF. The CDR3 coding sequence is TGCGCCAGCAGCCACCAGACAGGCCGTTCGAGCTCTGGGGCCAACGTCCTGACTTTC.

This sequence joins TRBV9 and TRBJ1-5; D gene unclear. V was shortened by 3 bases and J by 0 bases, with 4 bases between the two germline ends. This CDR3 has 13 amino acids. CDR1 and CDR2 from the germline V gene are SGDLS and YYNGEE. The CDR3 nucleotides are TGTGCCAGCAGCGGAGATAGCAATCAGCCCCAGCATTTT. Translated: CASSGDSNQPQHF.

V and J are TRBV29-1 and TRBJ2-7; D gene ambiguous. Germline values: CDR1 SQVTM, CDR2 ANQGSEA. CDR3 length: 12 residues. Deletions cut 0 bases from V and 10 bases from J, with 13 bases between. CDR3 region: CSVEDGSYIQYF. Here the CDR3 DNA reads TGCAGCGTTGAAGACGGATCCTATATCCAGTACTTC.

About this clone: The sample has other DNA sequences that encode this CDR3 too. CDR3 nucleotide sequence: TGTGCCAGCAGCTCAAGCACAGATACGCAGTATTTT. Residues: CASSSSTDTQYF. The chain uses TRBV5-4 and TRBJ2-3; D call uncertain. From germline, CDR1 is SGHNT and CDR2 YYREEE (reference sequence). With 3 bases removed from V and 0 bases from J, the gap between germline ends came to 2 bases. This CDR3 contains 12 residues.

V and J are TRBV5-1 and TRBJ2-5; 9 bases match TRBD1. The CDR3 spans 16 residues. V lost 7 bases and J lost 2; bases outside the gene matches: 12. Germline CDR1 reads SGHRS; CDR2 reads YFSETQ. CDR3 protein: CASCPGTGFIQETQYF. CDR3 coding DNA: TGCGCCAGCTGTCCCGGGACAGGGTTCATACAAGAGACCCAGTACTTC.

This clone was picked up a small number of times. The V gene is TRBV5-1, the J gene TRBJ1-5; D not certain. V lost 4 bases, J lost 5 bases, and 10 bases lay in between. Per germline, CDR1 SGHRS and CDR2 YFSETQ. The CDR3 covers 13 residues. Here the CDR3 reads CASSLRPHQPQHF. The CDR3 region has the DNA TGCGCCAGCAGCCTCCGCCCCCATCAGCCCCAGCATTTT.

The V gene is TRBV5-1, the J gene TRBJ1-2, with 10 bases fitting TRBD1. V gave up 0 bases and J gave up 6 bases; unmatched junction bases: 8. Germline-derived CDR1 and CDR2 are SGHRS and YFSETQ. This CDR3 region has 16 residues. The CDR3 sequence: CASSLAPTGTGDGYTF. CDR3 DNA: TGCGCCAGCAGCTTGGCCCCCACCGGGACAGGGGATGGCTACACCTTC.

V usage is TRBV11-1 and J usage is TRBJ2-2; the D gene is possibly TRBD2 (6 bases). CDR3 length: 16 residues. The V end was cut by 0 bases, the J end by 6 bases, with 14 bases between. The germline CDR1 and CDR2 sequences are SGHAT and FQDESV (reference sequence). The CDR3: CASSLARLARAGELFF. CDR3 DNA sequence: TGTGCCAGCAGCTTAGCGCGGCTAGCGCGCGCCGGGGAGCTGTTTTTT.